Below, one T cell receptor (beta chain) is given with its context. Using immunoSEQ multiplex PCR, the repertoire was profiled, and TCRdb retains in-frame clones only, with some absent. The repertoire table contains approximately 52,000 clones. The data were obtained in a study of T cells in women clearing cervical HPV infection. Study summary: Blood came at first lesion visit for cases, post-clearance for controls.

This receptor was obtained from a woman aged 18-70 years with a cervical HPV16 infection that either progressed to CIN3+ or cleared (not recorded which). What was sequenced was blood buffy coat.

The sequenced CDR3 bases are TGTGCCAGCAGCTTACAGCTCCAAGAGACC. It codes for CASSLQLQET. The whole CDR3 protein reads CASSLQLQETQYF. The chain couples TRBV5-6 to TRBJ2-5; D is undetermined. The read falls 3 residues short of the CDR3 end, and the missing part is taken from the germline J gene. Germline V gene sequence: CDR1 SGHDT, CDR2 YYEEEE. Trimming stripped 2 bases from V and 1 base from J, with 6 bases between. The CDR3 runs 13 residues.